This TCR beta chain is from a study of blood T cell repertoires in COVID-19. Across the whole study: The samples span acute and convalescent COVID-19 from the United States, Italy and Spain.

Germline V gives CDR1 SGHAT, CDR2 FQNNGV. This CDR3 spans 15 amino acids. With 5 bases clipped from V and 5 bases from J, the junction kept 10 bases outside the gene matches. Followed longitudinally, the Seattle patients had been enrolled during active infection. As handled by the study authors: The assay estimated nucleated cells by amplifying reference gene primers. The table came from immunoSEQ multiplex PCR; TCRdb's copy has only in-frame clones and leaves some out. D and trimming come from the DNA, and the V and J calls and clone size come from that table. The data show 200,000 to 250,000 clones, under 85% seen once.

The V gene is TRBV11-2, the J gene TRBJ2-5; 8 bases agree with TRBD1. The material sequenced was peripheral blood. The TCR sequence derives from a young woman with COVID-19, enrolled during active disease. The CDR3 DNA sequence: TGTGCCAGCAGCCCGGGGCTGACAGGGGTGGAGACCCAGTACTTC. Translation gives CASSPGLTGVETQYF.